The 4 T cell receptor beta chains in this list originate from one sample, sequenced in a study of shared clonotypes between healthy human individuals. TCRdb keeps only in-frame clones here, not all; method: immunoSEQ multiplex PCR. This repertoire shows over a million clones, 75% to 85% found once; its top ten account for under 0.8%. The sample was memory CD4+ T cells from PBMCs. Subset: CD45RA-negative fraction. The receptors shown here come from a man aged 18 to 30 in good health. Some clones in this sample may be carry-over from other donors' samples.

The chain is built from TRBV5-8 and TRBJ2-7; D is possibly TRBD1 (5 bases). Germline V CDR1 and CDR2: SGHTS, YDEGEE. Trimming cost V 4 bases and J 2 bases, with 10 bases left between them. There are 13 residues in the CDR3. This CDR3 reads CASSRQSTYEQYF. The CDR3 region has the DNA TGTGCCAGCAGCCGACAGAGTACCTACGAGCAGTACTTC. The whole variable domain, filled in from reference TRBV5-8 and TRBJ2-7, reads EAGVTQSPTHLIKTRGQQATLRCSPISGHTSVYWYQQALGLGLQFLLWYDEGEERNRGNFPPRFSGRQFPNYSSELNVNALELEDSALYLCASSRQSTYEQYFGPGTRLTVT.

As for this clone: This may come from a read error, since a much larger clone is one base off. The chain links TRBV7-2 to TRBJ2-7; D is unresolved. Germline CDR1 SGHTA, CDR2 FQGNSA. Trimming cost V 3 bases and J 0 bases, with 3 bases left between them. This CDR3 contains 12 residues. The CDR3 DNA follows: TGTGCCAGCAGCTTCCACTCCTACGAGCAGTACTTC. Translating it yields CASSFHSYEQYF.

The rearrangement joins TRBV9 to TRBJ1-2, with 10 bases aligning to TRBD1. The CDR3 has 17 residues. V was pared by 3 bases and J by 1 base, with 9 bases of the junction left unmatched. The germline V gene has CDR1 SGDLS and CDR2 YYNGEE. CDR3: CASSGIYDRGLNYGYTF. CDR3 DNA: TGTGCCAGCAGCGGCATCTATGACAGGGGGCTTAACTATGGCTACACCTTC.

The rearrangement joins TRBV5-4 to TRBJ2-5; D ambiguous. Trimming stripped 0 bases from V and 4 bases from J, with 13 bases between. The germline V gene has CDR1 SGHNT and CDR2 YYREEE (reference sequence). The CDR3 is made up of 15 amino acids. The CDR3 reads CASSLGKGEIETQYF. Here the CDR3 DNA reads TGTGCCAGCAGCTTGGGTAAAGGAGAGATAGAGACCCAGTACTTC.